This T cell receptor beta chain was found in a study of regulatory T cells in long-lasting Graves disease. Overall study context: Antithyroid drugs had been taken by newly diagnosed Graves' patients for under 3 months.

Building of the TCR beta libraries involved iRepertoire HTBI primers and Arm-PCR of CDR3 regions. From the multiplex PCR reads, TCRdb called clonotypes with MiXCR, one entry per CDR3 protein. The sample includes fewer than 450,000 distinct CDR3 sequences, 15% of them seen just once. This clonotype was picked up a small number of times. Its specificity is not known. Study findings and constraints: Shared public clonotypes totalled about 2,800 in persistent patients, compared with some 920 in new patients.

With V trimmed by 5 bases and J by 3 bases, 2 bases remained unmatched. The CDR3 has 15 amino acids. In germline, CDR1 is MNHEY, CDR2 SMNVEV (reference sequence). Noted time point: newly diagnosed GD, antithyroid drugs for less than 3 months. Generation of the TCR library employed RNA extracted from PBMCs. This sample also belongs to another study, concerning T cells in Graves' hyperthyroidism and ophthalmopathy. Turning to that study: TCR CDR3 regions were first amplified by RT-PCR with HTBI primers.

The receptor's source is a woman aged 40 to 49 with Graves disease. The sample here was peripheral blood mononuclear cells (PBMCs), taken at new diagnosis, from a patient treated with antithyroid drugs. The chain links TRBV27 to TRBJ2-6, with 9 bases identical to TRBD1. CDR3 sequence reads: CASSQTGGGANVLTF. The CDR3 DNA sequence: TGTGCCAGCAGTCAGACAGGGGGTGGGGCCAACGTCCTGACTTTC. The full variable domain, in which reference TRBV27 and TRBJ2-6 provide the parts outside the CDR3, is EAQVTQNPRYLITVTGKKLTVTCSQNMNHEYMSWYRQDPGLGLRQIYYSMNVEVTDKGDVPEGYKVSRKEKRNFPLILESPSPNQTSLYFCASSQTGGGANVLTFGAGSRLTVL.